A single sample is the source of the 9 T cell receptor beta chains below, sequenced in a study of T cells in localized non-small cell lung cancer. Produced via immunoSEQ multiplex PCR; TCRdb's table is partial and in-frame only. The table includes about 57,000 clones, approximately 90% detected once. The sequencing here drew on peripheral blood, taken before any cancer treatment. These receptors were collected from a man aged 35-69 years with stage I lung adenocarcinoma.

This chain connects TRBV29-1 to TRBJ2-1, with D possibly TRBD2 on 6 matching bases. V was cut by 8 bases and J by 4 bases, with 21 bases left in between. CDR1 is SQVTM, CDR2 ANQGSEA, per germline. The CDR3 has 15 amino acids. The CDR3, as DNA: TGCAGCACCGAGGCGGGCGCGGGGTCTTACAATGAGCAGTTCTTC. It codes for CSTEAGAGSYNEQFF.

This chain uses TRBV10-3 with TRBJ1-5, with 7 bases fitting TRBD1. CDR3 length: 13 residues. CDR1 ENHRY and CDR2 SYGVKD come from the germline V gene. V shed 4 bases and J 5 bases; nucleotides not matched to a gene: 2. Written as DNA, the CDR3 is TGTGCCATCAGTGTGCAGGGGGATCAGCCCCAGCATTTT. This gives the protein CAISVQGDQPQHF.

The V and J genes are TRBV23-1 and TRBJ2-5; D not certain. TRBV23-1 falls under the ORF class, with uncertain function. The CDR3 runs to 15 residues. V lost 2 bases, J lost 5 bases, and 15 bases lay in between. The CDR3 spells CASSQLGRSRETQYF. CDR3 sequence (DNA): TGCGCCAGCAGTCAACTGGGTAGGAGCAGGGAGACCCAGTACTTC.

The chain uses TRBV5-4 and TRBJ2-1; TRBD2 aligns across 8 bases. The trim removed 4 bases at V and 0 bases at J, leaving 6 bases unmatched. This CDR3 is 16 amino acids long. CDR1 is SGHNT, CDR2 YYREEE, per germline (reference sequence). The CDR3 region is CASSILSGGSYNEQFF. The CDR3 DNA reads TGTGCCAGCAGCATATTAAGCGGGGGCTCCTACAATGAGCAGTTCTTC.

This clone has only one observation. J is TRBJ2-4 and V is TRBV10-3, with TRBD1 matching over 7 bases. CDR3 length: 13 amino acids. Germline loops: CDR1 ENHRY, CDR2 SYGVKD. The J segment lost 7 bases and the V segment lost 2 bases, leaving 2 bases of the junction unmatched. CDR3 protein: CAISEGRGNIQYF. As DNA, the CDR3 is TGTGCCATCAGTGAGGGCAGGGGGAACATTCAGTACTTC.

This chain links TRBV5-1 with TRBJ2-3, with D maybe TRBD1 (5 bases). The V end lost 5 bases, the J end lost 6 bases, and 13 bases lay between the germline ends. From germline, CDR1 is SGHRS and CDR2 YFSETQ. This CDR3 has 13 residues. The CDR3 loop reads CASSRQRQDTQYF. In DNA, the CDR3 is TGCGCCAGCAGTCGACAGAGGCAGGATACGCAGTATTTT.

The CDR3 spells CASSLNPSYEQYF. For the CDR3, the DNA is TGTGCCAGCAGCTTGAACCCCTCCTACGAGCAGTACTTC. This chain uses TRBV5-5 with TRBJ2-7; no reliable D call. The CDR3 length is 13 residues. The V and J ends lost 1 base and 0 bases respectively, with 5 bases between them. CDR1 SGHKS and CDR2 YYEKEE come from the germline V gene (reference sequence).

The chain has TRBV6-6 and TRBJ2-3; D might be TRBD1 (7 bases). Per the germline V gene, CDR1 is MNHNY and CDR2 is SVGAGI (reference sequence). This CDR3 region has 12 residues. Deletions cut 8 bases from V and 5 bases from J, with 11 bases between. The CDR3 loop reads CASGRGVDTQYF. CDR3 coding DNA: TGTGCCAGCGGCAGGGGGGTAGATACGCAGTATTTT.

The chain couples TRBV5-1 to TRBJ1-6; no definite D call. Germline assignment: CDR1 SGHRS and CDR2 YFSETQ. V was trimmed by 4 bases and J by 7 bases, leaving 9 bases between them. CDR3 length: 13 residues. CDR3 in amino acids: CASSLGWNSPLHF. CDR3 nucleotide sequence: TGCGCCAGCAGCCTCGGGTGGAATTCACCCCTCCACTTT.